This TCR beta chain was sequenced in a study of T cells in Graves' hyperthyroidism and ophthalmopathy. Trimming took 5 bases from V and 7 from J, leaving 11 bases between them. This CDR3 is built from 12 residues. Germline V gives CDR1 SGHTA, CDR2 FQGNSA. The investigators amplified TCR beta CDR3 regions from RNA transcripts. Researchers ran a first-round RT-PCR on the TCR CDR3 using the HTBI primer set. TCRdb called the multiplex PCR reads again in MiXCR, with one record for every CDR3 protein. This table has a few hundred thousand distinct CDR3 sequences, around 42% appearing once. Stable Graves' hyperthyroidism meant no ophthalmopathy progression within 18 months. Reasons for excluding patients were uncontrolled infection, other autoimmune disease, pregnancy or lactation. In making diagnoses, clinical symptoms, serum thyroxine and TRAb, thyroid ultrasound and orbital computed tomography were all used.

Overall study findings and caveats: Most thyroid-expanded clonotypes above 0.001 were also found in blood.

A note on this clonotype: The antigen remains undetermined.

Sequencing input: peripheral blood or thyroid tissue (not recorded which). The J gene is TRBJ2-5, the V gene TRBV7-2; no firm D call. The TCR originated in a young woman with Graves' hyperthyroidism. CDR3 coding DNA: TGTGCCAGCAGCCAAGAACGGGTGACCCAGTACTTC. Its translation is CASSQERVTQYF.